This section outlines one TCR beta chain sequence together with its context. The CDR3 has 14 amino acids. Germline V gene lookup returns CDR1 MNHEY and CDR2 SVGAGI. V lost 7 bases, J lost 4 bases, and 6 bases stayed unmatched. The data derive from a study of blood T cell repertoires in COVID-19. The wider study: T cells, B-cell-depleted T cells, or PBMCs supplied cDNA or gDNA.

Here immunoSEQ multiplex PCR was the method, and the copy in TCRdb shows in-frame clones only, minus some. In the table there are a few hundred thousand clones, 80% to 85% of which are singletons. This TCR was recovered from a woman between 18 and 29 years old with acute or convalescent COVID-19. The sample taken for sequencing was peripheral blood. The chain links TRBV6-5 to TRBJ1-5; 8 nucleotides align to TRBD1. The CDR3 nucleotides read TGTGCCAGCAACCCGGACAGGGCAAATCAGCCCCAGCATTTT. As protein: CASNPDRANQPQHF.